The 15 T cell receptor beta chains presented below share a single source sample, sequenced in a study of regulatory T cells in long-lasting Graves disease. Indicated time point: persistent/refractory GD, antithyroid drugs over 5 years with positive TRAb. RNA extracted from PBMCs served as the sequencing template. CDR3-region Arm-PCR and iRepertoire HTBI primers produced the TCR beta libraries. MiXCR, run by TCRdb on the multiplex PCR reads, gives a single entry per CDR3 protein. The sample includes approximately 290,000 distinct CDR3 sequences, around 20% of them seen just once. This specimen consisted of peripheral blood mononuclear cells (PBMCs), obtained when the disease was refractory, from a patient treated with antithyroid drugs. Receptors originate from a female donor with Graves disease.

The chain carries TRBV5-1 and TRBJ1-4; D not certain. CDR1 SGHRS and CDR2 YFSETQ come from the germline V gene. This CDR3 is 15 amino acids long. V dropped 0 bases and J dropped 8 bases, with 14 bases sitting between them. The DNA of the CDR3 is TGCGCCAGCAGCTTGGCCCTGTTGGAGGAAGAAAAACTGTTTTTT. Encoded protein: CASSLALLEEEKLFF.

The CDR3 region is CASSPPWTGSEAFF. In nucleotides, the CDR3 is TGTGCCAGCAGCCCCCCCTGGACAGGATCCGAGGCTTTCTTT. The rearrangement uses TRBV11-2 and TRBJ1-1; TRBD1 matches at 7 bases. Germline loops: CDR1 SGHAT, CDR2 FQNNGV. The CDR3 is made up of 14 amino acids. J was trimmed by 11 bases and V by 5 bases; bases with no gene match: 14. The variable domain in full, with the rest retrieved from reference TRBV11-2 and TRBJ1-1, is EAGVAQSPRYKIIEKRQSVAFWCNPISGHATLYWYQQILGQGPKLLIQFQNNGVVDDSQLPKDRFSAERLKGVDSTLKIQPAKLEDSAVYLCASSPPWTGSEAFFGQGTRLTVV.

This clonotype was recorded many times. This chain links TRBV28 with TRBJ1-4; TRBD1 might be the D (5 bases). Trimming shortened V by 5 bases and J by 5 bases, and 21 bases separated the two germline ends. The CDR3 totals 17 residues. From germline, CDR1 is MDHEN and CDR2 SYDVKM. CDR3 amino acids: CASSPTGLGGSNEKLFF. The CDR3 DNA sequence: TGTGCCAGCAGTCCGACGGGACTAGGAGGGAGCAATGAAAAACTGTTTTTT.

In its sample, this clonotype was seen once. The CDR3 spells CASSYSRGYETQYF. The CDR3 bases are TGTGCCAGCAGTTACTCGAGAGGGTACGAGACCCAGTACTTC. The rearrangement joins TRBV6-2 or TRBV6-3 to TRBJ2-5; maybe TRBD2 (5 bases). Germline CDR1 is MNHEY and CDR2 is SVGEGT. This CDR3 is built from 14 residues. V lost 0 bases and J lost 5, with 10 bases in between.

In this sample, this clonotype turned up a few times. This rearrangement joins TRBV20-1 to TRBJ2-5; TRBD1 aligns across 10 bases. CDR1 and CDR2 (germline): DFQATT, SNEGSKA (reference sequence). CDR3 length equals 14 residues. With 6 bases clipped from V and 5 bases from J, the junction kept 9 bases outside the gene matches. The CDR3 nucleotides are TGCAGTGCAAAGACAGGGGGCTTTGGGGAGACCCAGTACTTC. This translates into CSAKTGGFGETQYF.

This clonotype was recorded many times. The rearrangement uses TRBV20-1 and TRBJ1-1; D ambiguous. Trimming pared 3 bases from V and 4 bases from J, leaving 6 bases between. The CDR3 is made up of 11 amino acids. CDR1 is DFQATT, CDR2 SNEGSKA, per germline (reference sequence). CDR3 sequence: CSASLVTEAFF. DNA for the CDR3: TGCAGTGCTAGTTTGGTCACTGAAGCTTTCTTT.

This clonotype was counted many times. The chain couples TRBV28 to TRBJ2-1; the match to TRBD1 covers 9 bases. CDR3 size: 15 residues. Germline CDR1 is MDHEN and CDR2 is SYDVKM. Trimming at V came to 6 bases and at J to 0 bases, leaving 3 bases not matched to a gene. CDR3 amino acids: CASRGQGSSYNEQFF. CDR3 bases: TGTGCCAGCAGGGGACAGGGAAGCTCCTACAATGAGCAGTTCTTC.

The chain recombines TRBV28 with TRBJ2-1, with 10 bases aligning to TRBD2. Germline values: CDR1 MDHEN, CDR2 SYDVKM. The CDR3 totals 17 residues. The V and J ends lost 0 bases and 8 bases, in that order; junction bases with no gene match: 10. The CDR3 DNA follows: TGTGCCAGCAGTTTATGGAGGGGAGCGGGAGGGAGCGATGAGCAGTTCTTC. It codes for CASSLWRGAGGSDEQFF.

This rearrangement joins TRBV20-1 to TRBJ1-1, with 7 bases aligning to TRBD1. The junction had 6 bases not matched to a gene; V was cut back by 5 bases and J by 6 bases. Germline-derived CDR1 and CDR2 are DFQATT and SNEGSKA (reference sequence). The CDR3 runs 12 residues. The CDR3: CSADRVGAEAFF. The CDR3 nucleotides are TGCAGTGCTGACAGGGTTGGCGCTGAAGCTTTCTTT.

This clonotype was detected a few times. The rearrangement links TRBV27 to TRBJ2-1; 8 bases line up with TRBD1. The junction had 8 bases not matched to a gene; V was cut back by 2 bases and J by 2 bases. The CDR3 is 17 residues long. The germline V gene encodes CDR1 MNHEY and CDR2 SMNVEV (reference sequence). Here the CDR3 reads CASSLRTGLDTYNEQFF. For the CDR3, the DNA is TGTGCCAGCAGTTTACGGACAGGGCTGGATACCTACAATGAGCAGTTCTTC.

On this clonotype: This clone may be a read error of a much larger clone one base away. As DNA, the CDR3 is TGTGCCAGCAGTTTAGGCAGGGACAGTCAGCCCCAGCATTTT. This sequence encodes CASSLGRDSQPQHF. The rearrangement joins TRBV27 to TRBJ1-5; 7 nucleotides agree with TRBD1. Germline assignment: CDR1 MNHEY and CDR2 SMNVEV (reference sequence). This CDR3 has 14 residues. Trimming removed 2 bases from V and 6 bases from J; junction bases left unmatched: 4.

This clonotype showed up many times. The chain carries TRBV5-1 and TRBJ1-2, with D uncertain. The CDR3 sequence is 15 residues long. V shed 0 bases and J shed 2 bases, with 11 bases lying between them. CDR1 is SGHRS, CDR2 YFSETQ, per germline. The CDR3 DNA follows: TGCGCCAGCAGCTTGGATGCACTCAGAAACTATGGCTACACCTTC. Its translation is CASSLDALRNYGYTF.

This clonotype was observed many times. The chain recombines TRBV25-1 with TRBJ1-2; the D gene is possibly TRBD1 (5 bases). Trimming shortened V by 4 bases and J by 6 bases, and 6 bases separated the two germline ends. There are 11 residues in the CDR3. CDR1 is MGHDK, CDR2 SYGVNS, per germline. This CDR3 is CASSGRDGYTF. The CDR3 nucleotides read TGTGCCAGCAGTGGCAGGGATGGCTACACCTTC.

To note about this clonotype: A much larger clonotype is one base distant, so this may be a read error. The V call is TRBV20-1, the J call TRBJ2-7, with D possibly TRBD2 on 6 matching bases. CDR1 and CDR2 from the germline V gene are DFQATT and SNEGSKA (reference sequence). Trimming pared 6 bases from V and 4 bases from J, leaving 16 bases between. The CDR3 consists of 13 residues. CDR3 in DNA: TGCAGTGCCGACTGGGACTGGAGTTACGAGCAGTACTTC. As protein: CSADWDWSYEQYF.

J is TRBJ2-7 and V is TRBV9; 8 nucleotides agree with TRBD2. The germline V gene encodes CDR1 SGDLS and CDR2 YYNGEE. The CDR3 contains 13 residues. Losses at the gene ends were 7 bases for V and 2 bases for J; bases not matched to a gene: 5. The CDR3 is CASPGSGAYEQYF. CDR3 bases: TGTGCCAGCCCCGGTAGCGGGGCCTACGAGCAGTACTTC.